A single sample is the source of the 23 T cell receptor beta chains below, sequenced in a study of CD4 T cell repertoires in COVID-19. Stimulation with autologous monocytes and recombinant SARS-CoV-2 spike or nucleoprotein produced proliferating antigen-reactive T cell lines. Assay: immunoSEQ multiplex PCR; the TCRdb copy retains only in-frame clones and omits some. The sample holds about 610 clones; over 15% are singletons and the top ten take under 25%. Their target antigens are unknown. Specimen: circulating follicular helper CD4+ T cells, cultured in vitro, collected after recovery from COVID-19. The receptor source for this set is a human donor who had COVID-19.

This clone is termed medium-sized. Here the CDR3 reads CASSIATLGEKLFF. The CDR3 DNA sequence: TGTGCCAGTAGTATTGCGACTTTAGGTGAAAAACTGTTTTTT. The J gene is TRBJ1-4, the V gene TRBV19; D is unresolved. V was shortened by 3 bases and J by 7 bases, with 12 bases between the two germline ends. This CDR3 region has 14 residues. Per the germline V gene, CDR1 is LNHDA and CDR2 is SQIVND (reference sequence).

This clone has a handful of counts. This chain uses TRBV28 with TRBJ2-1; TRBD1 is a possible D gene (6 bases). This CDR3 is built from 15 residues. The germline V and J ends were trimmed by 6 bases and 4 bases, with 16 bases remaining between them. CDR1 and CDR2 from the germline V gene are MDHEN and SYDVKM. The DNA of the CDR3 is TGTGCCAGCAGACCCGCGCTAGGGGGTTACAATGAGCAGTTCTTC. This translates into CASRPALGGYNEQFF.

This clone is termed medium-sized. The chain carries TRBV19 and TRBJ2-2; tentative D call: TRBD2 (5 bases). Per the germline V gene, CDR1 is LNHDA and CDR2 is SQIVND (reference sequence). V was cut by 7 bases and J by 4 bases, with 13 bases left in between. This CDR3 region has 14 residues. The CDR3 nucleotides read TGTGCCAGTAACGAGGGCGCAGGCACCGGGGAGCTGTTTTTT. This translates into CASNEGAGTGELFF.

V and J are TRBV30 and TRBJ1-3; TRBD1 matches 8 bases. V gave up 5 bases and J gave up 1 base; unmatched junction bases: 4. The CDR3 consists of 14 residues. Looked up from germline, CDR1 is GTSNPN and CDR2 is SVGIG (reference sequence). The CDR3 nucleotides are TGTGCCTGGGCCACAGGGGGTTCTGGAAACACCATATATTTT. This translates into CAWATGGSGNTIYF.

Within the sample, this clone is medium-sized. The chain recombines TRBV7-2 with TRBJ1-3; D not certain. The CDR3 runs to 14 residues. The V end lost 4 bases, the J end lost 4 bases, and 11 bases lay between the germline ends. Germline assignment: CDR1 SGHTA and CDR2 FQGNSA. CDR3 DNA: TGTGCCAGCAGCTCGGGAGGGAACGGAAACACCATATATTTT. It codes for CASSSGGNGNTIYF. The full variable domain, completed using reference TRBV7-2 and TRBJ1-3, is GAGVSQSPSNKVTEKGKDVELRCDPISGHTALYWYRQSLGQGLEFLIYFQGNSAPDKSGLPSDRFSAERTGGSVSTLTIQRTQQEDSAVYLCASSSGGNGNTIYFGEGSWLTVV.

By share, this clone ranks as large. The chain employs TRBV19 and TRBJ1-6, with 7 bases identical to TRBD1. The CDR3 is 15 amino acids. The V gene end was trimmed by 5 bases and the J gene end by 7 bases; junction bases not matched to a gene: 8. CDR1 and CDR2 from the germline V gene are LNHDA and SQIVND (reference sequence). The CDR3 DNA reads as TGTGCCAGTAGTGGAGGACAGGCGATAAATTCACCCCTCCACTTT. It codes for CASSGGQAINSPLHF.

The V gene is TRBV28, the J gene TRBJ2-2, with 12 bases that match TRBD2. This CDR3 comprises 16 residues. Germline loops: CDR1 MDHEN, CDR2 SYDVKM. Trimming at V came to 5 bases and at J to 7 bases, leaving 8 bases not matched to a gene. The DNA for the CDR3 is TGTGCCAGCAGTAAAACTAGCGGGGGGAGCGGCGGGGAGCTGTTTTTT. Residues: CASSKTSGGSGGELFF. Using reference TRBV28 and TRBJ2-2 for the parts outside the CDR3, the full variable domain is DVKVTQSSRYLVKRTGEKVFLECVQDMDHENMFWYRQDPGLGLRLIYFSYDVKMKEKGDIPEGYSVSREKKERFSLILESASTNQTSMYLCASSKTSGGSGGELFFGEGSRLTVL.

This clone is categorized as large. This chain uses TRBV21-1 with TRBJ1-1. TRBV21-1 is classified as a pseudogene. CDR3 length: 15 residues. The CDR3 nucleotides read TGTGCCAGGCTGTTGGGGAGGGCGATGAACACTGAAGCTTTCTTT. This sequence encodes CARLLGRAMNTEAFF.

By sample share, this clone is large. Other DNA sequences from this sample encode an identical CDR3 as well. The gene calls are TRBV9 and TRBJ2-1, with no clear D. V shed 0 bases and J shed 3 bases, with 10 bases lying between them. The CDR3 extends over 15 amino acids. Germline CDR1 SGDLS, CDR2 YYNGEE. Written as DNA, the CDR3 is TGTGCCAGCAGCGTAGCGTCGGCAAGCTACAATGAGCAGTTCTTC. Its translation is CASSVASASYNEQFF.

By its share, this clone is large. The rearrangement uses TRBV20-1 and TRBJ1-1; D is uncertain. V lost 6 bases and J 7 bases, leaving 12 bases between the germline ends. The CDR3 loop spans 11 amino acids. Germline assignment: CDR1 DFQATT and CDR2 SNEGSKA (reference sequence). The CDR3 DNA sequence: TGCAGTGCATCGGAGGAGAGTGAAGCTTTCTTT. It yields the protein CSASEESEAFF.

The chain has TRBV24-1 and TRBJ2-2; 7 bases map to TRBD1. V dropped 7 bases and J dropped 5; count of bases not matched to a gene: 6. CDR3 length: 14 amino acids. Looked up from germline, CDR1 is KGHDR and CDR2 is SFDVKD. In DNA form, the CDR3 reads TGTGCCACCAGCGATGCAGGGGGAACCGGGGAGCTGTTTTTT. As protein: CATSDAGGTGELFF.

This chain joins TRBV29-1 and TRBJ1-3, with D maybe TRBD1 (5 bases). The V and J ends lost 6 bases and 1 base respectively, with 19 bases between them. Germline V lookup: CDR1 SQVTM, CDR2 ANQGSEA. This CDR3 spans 16 amino acids. The CDR3, as DNA: TGCAGCGTCGCCCTTACTGGGGGGGTTTCTGGAAACACCATATATTTT. Its protein is CSVALTGGVSGNTIYF.

The V and J genes are TRBV4-3 and TRBJ2-3, with 9 bases identical to TRBD2. The CDR3 has 17 residues. The V segment lost 4 bases and the J segment 4 bases; nucleotides outside the gene matches: 12. Germline assignment: CDR1 LGHNA and CDR2 YSLEER. CDR3 nucleotide sequence: TGCGCCAGCAGCCCCGGGACTAGCTGGTTGGTCCCAGATACGCAGTATTTT. It is translated as CASSPGTSWLVPDTQYF.

By proportion, this clone is medium-sized. This chain connects TRBV7-6 to TRBJ2-3, with 7 bases aligning to TRBD2. Germline CDR1 is SGHVS and CDR2 is FNYEAQ. CDR3 size: 17 residues. The V segment lost 1 base and the J segment 2 bases; nucleotides outside the gene matches: 9. The CDR3 bases are TGTGCCAGCAGCTTAGTTTCGGCTAGCGGTGCCACAGATACGCAGTATTTT. It is translated as CASSLVSASGATDTQYF.

This clone counts as medium-sized. The genes are TRBV7-6 and TRBJ2-5; 10 bases align to TRBD2. J gave up 1 base and V 6 bases, and 5 bases lay outside the gene matches. Germline V gives CDR1 SGHVS, CDR2 FNYEAQ. The CDR3 runs 15 residues. CDR3 region: CASSYSGGIQETQYF. The CDR3 DNA sequence: TGTGCCAGCAGTTATAGCGGGGGGATCCAAGAGACCCAGTACTTC.

The CDR3 loop reads CASTQGLLSNTEAFF. In nucleotides, the CDR3 is TGTGCCAGTACACAGGGTCTTCTTTCGAACACTGAAGCTTTCTTT. This chain joins TRBV19 and TRBJ1-1; tentative D call: TRBD1 (6 bases). The V and J ends lost 7 bases and 1 base respectively, with 16 bases between them. This CDR3 region has 15 residues. The germline CDR1 and CDR2 sequences are LNHDA and SQIVND (reference sequence).

By share, this clone counts as medium-sized (0.01 to 0.1%). The genes are TRBV18 and TRBJ2-5; the D gene is possibly TRBD1 (6 bases). The V gene's germline CDR1 is KGHSH and CDR2 LQKENI. The CDR3 has 15 amino acids. The germline V and J ends were trimmed by 1 base and 5 bases, with 14 bases remaining between them. DNA of the CDR3: TGTGCCAGCTCACCACTTGCAGGGGCACGGGAGACCCAGTACTTC. Amino acids: CASSPLAGARETQYF.

V is TRBV10-3 and J is TRBJ2-5; TRBD2 matches 12 bases. The CDR3 extends over 14 amino acids. V lost 9 bases, J lost 3 bases, and 5 bases stayed unmatched. Germline V gene lookup returns CDR1 ENHRY and CDR2 SYGVKD. The CDR3 nucleotides are TGTGCCATGGCTAGCGGGGGGGAGAAAGAGACCCAGTACTTC. It translates to CAMASGGEKETQYF.

Judged by abundance, this clone is medium-sized. This chain uses TRBV30 with TRBJ2-2; perhaps TRBD2 as D (6 bases). This CDR3 region has 17 residues. V dropped 0 bases and J dropped 4 bases, with 18 bases sitting between them. Germline V CDR1 and CDR2: GTSNPN, SVGIG (reference sequence). In DNA, the CDR3 is TGTGCCTGGAGTGTATCACGAGGAGGGCCGGTCACCGGGGAGCTGTTTTTT. Translating gives CAWSVSRGGPVTGELFF. Supplemented by reference TRBV30 and TRBJ2-2, the full variable domain reads SQTIHQWPATLVQPVGSPLSLECTVEGTSNPNLYWYRQAAGRGLQLLFYSVGIGQISSEVPQNLSASRPQDRQFILSSKKLLLSDSGFYLCAWSVSRGGPVTGELFFGEGSRLTVL.

V gene TRBV18 combines with J gene TRBJ1-5, with unresolved D. Between the trimmed V and J ends, which lost 6 bases and 7 bases, there was a span of 16 bases. Per germline, CDR1 KGHSH and CDR2 LQKENI. The CDR3 is made up of 14 amino acids. Here the CDR3 DNA reads TGTGCCAGCTCGCCAAACTTCGGTCGGCAGCCCCAGCATTTT. As protein: CASSPNFGRQPQHF.

This clone appeared a few times. The chain links TRBV6-6 to TRBJ1-2; D is undetermined. Deletions cut 3 bases from V and 4 bases from J, with 3 bases between. Germline CDR1 MNHNY, CDR2 SVGAGI (reference sequence). There are 11 residues in the CDR3. The CDR3 DNA sequence: TGTGCCAGCAGTTATGGCTATGGCTACACCTTC. This encodes CASSYGYGYTF.

By sample fraction, this clone is medium-sized. The chain links TRBV19 to TRBJ1-3; no definite D call. Germline assignment: CDR1 LNHDA and CDR2 SQIVND (reference sequence). The CDR3 covers 15 residues. With 6 bases removed from V and 0 bases from J, the gap between germline ends came to 12 bases. The CDR3 DNA reads TGTGCCAGTAGCCAAACAAAATTCTCTGGAAACACCATATATTTT. Translating it yields CASSQTKFSGNTIYF.

The chain has TRBV4-2 and TRBJ1-4, with D possibly TRBD1 on 5 matching bases. Trimming stripped 0 bases from V and 10 bases from J, with 21 bases between. This CDR3 spans 17 amino acids. CDR1 is LGHNA, CDR2 YNFKEQ, per germline. For the CDR3, the DNA is TGTGCCAGCAGCCAAGACCCCACCGGGACTACTTTAGGAAAACTGTTTTTT. Translating gives CASSQDPTGTTLGKLFF.